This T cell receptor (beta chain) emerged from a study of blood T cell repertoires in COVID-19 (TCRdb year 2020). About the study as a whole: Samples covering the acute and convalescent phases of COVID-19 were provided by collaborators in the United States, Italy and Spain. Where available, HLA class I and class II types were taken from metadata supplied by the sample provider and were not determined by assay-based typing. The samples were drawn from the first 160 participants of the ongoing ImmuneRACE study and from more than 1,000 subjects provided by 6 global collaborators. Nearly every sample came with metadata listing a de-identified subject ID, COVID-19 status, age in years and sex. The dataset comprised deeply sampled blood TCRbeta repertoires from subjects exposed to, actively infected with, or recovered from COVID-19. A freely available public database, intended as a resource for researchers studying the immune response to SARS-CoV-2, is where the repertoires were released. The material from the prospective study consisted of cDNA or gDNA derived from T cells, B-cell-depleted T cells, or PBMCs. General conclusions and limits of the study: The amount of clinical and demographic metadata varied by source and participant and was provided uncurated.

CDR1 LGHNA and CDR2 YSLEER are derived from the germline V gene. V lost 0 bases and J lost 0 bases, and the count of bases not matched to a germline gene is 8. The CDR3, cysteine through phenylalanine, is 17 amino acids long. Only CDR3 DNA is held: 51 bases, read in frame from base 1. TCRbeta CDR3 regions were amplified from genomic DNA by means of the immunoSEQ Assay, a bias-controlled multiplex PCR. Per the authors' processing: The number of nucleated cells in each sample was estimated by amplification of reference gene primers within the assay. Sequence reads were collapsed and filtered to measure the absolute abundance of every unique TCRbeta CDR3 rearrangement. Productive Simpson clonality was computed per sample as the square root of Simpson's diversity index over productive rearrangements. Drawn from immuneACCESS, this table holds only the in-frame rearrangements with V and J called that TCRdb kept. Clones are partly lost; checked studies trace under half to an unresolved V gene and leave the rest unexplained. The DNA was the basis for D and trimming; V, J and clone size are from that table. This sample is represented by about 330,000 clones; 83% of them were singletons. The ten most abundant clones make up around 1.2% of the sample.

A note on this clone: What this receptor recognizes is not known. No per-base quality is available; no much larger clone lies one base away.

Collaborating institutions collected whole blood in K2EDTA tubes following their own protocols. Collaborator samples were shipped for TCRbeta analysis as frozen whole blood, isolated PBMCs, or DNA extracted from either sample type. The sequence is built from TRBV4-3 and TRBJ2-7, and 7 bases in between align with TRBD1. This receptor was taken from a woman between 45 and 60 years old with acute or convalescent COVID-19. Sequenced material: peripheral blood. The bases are TGCGCCAGCAGCCAAGACCGAAAAGGGGGCAGCTCCTACGAGCAGTACTTC. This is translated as CASSQDRKGGSSYEQYF.